This TCR beta chain was sequenced in a study of cytomegalovirus exposure and HLA in healthy donors. Whole-study results and caveats: As confirmed in vitro, a few CMV-associated chains were specific for CMV antigens.

As to this clone: Its specificity is not known.

Data came from immunoSEQ multiplex PCR; TCRdb stores just in-frame clones and leaves some out. The sample has about 160,000 clones, less than 90% seen once. Germline V gives CDR1 LNHDA, CDR2 SQIVND (reference sequence). Germline trimming cut 1 base from V and 4 bases from J; bases unmatched to any gene: 0. The CDR3 extends over 15 amino acids. The V call is TRBV19, the J call TRBJ2-2; 10 bases map to TRBD1. Material: PBMCs. The clonotype originates from a woman younger than 35 in good health and CMV-seronegative. As DNA, the CDR3 is TGTGCCAGTAGTATAGGGACAGGGGGCACCGGGGAGCTGTTTTTT. Translating gives CASSIGTGGTGELFF.